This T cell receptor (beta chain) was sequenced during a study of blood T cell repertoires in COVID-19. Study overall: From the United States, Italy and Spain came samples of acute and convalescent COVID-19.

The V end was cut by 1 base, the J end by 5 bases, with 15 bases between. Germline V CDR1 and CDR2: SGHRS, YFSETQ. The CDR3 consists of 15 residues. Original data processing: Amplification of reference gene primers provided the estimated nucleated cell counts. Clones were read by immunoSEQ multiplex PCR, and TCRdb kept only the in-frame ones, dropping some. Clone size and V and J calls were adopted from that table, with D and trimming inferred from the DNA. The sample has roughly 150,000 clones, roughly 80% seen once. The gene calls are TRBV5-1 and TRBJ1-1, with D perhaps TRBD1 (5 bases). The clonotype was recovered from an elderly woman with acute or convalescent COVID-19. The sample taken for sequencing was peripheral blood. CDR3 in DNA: TGCGCCAGCAGCTTGAACGGGGGTAGAGGGACTGAAGCTTTCTTT. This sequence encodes CASSLNGGRGTEAFF.